This T cell receptor beta chain was identified during a study of T-cell reconstitution after alpha-beta-depleted transplantation in children. The study, taken as a whole, reports: Several hundred expanded graft clones reportedly gave rise to the alpha-beta T cells present about two months after transplant.

TCRbeta library construction was performed incorporating unique molecular identifiers. TCRdb used MiXCR to reprocess the PCR reads, holding one entry per CDR3 protein. Of over 100,000 distinct CDR3 sequences detected, 10% appear once; the ten largest clones hold less than 40%. Trimming removed 5 bases from V and 2 bases from J, with 18 bases in between. Germline V gene lookup returns CDR1 SGHNT and CDR2 YYREEE (reference sequence). This CDR3 has 16 residues. This clonotype was counted many times. Its matching antigen is unknown. J is TRBJ2-3 and V is TRBV5-4; no clear D. Specimen: PBMCs, collected before TCRalphabeta/CD19-depleted stem cell transplant. The clonotype comes from a boy aged 2-9 years with acute lymphoblastic leukemia, due to receive a stem cell transplant. The CDR3 DNA follows: TGTGCCAGCAGTCGACCCGAGCCCGGTTTCACAGATACGCAGTATTTT. Translating it yields CASSRPEPGFTDTQYF.